This T cell receptor beta chain was documented in a study of blood T cell repertoires in COVID-19. Germline V gives CDR1 SGHTS, CDR2 YDEGEE. The CDR3 runs to 16 residues. Between the trimmed V and J ends, which lost 4 bases and 4 bases, there was a span of 15 bases. This table comes from immunoSEQ multiplex PCR, and its TCRdb copy is limited to in-frame clones, with some not included. The table shows some 530,000 clones, with approximately 85% occurring only once. The chain recombines TRBV5-8 with TRBJ2-6; weak D call: TRBD1 (6 bases). Sequencing was done on a sample of peripheral blood. This TCR came from a human donor in a cohort sampled during active COVID-19. CDR3 residues: CASSILQGSGANVLTF. The CDR3 DNA follows: TGTGCCAGCAGCATATTACAGGGCTCAGGGGCCAACGTCCTGACTTTC.